Here is one T cell receptor (beta chain) with its context. These data belong to a study of shared clonotypes between healthy human individuals. Free of recent acute infections or vaccinations, the donors were healthy HIV-negative adults. There were only Caucasian adults among the donors, and all lived in Nashville, Tennessee. The V gene's germline CDR1 is SGHNT and CDR2 YYREEE (reference sequence). V was shortened by 2 bases and J by 6 bases, with 14 bases between the two germline ends. The CDR3 contains 15 residues. The table came from immunoSEQ multiplex PCR; TCRdb's copy has only in-frame clones and leaves some out. The sample includes some 2,000,000 clones, approximately 95% seen only once; the top ten take roughly 0.13%.

The source is a man between 18 and 35 years old in good health. The source material was naive CD4+ T cells sorted from blood. Specified subset: CD45RA+ positively selected. The V gene is TRBV5-4, the J gene TRBJ2-2, with D possibly TRBD2 on 5 matching bases. This chain's CDR3 is CASSLSGGGPGELFF. The CDR3 DNA follows: TGTGCCAGCAGCTTATCAGGCGGAGGTCCCGGGGAGCTGTTTTTT.